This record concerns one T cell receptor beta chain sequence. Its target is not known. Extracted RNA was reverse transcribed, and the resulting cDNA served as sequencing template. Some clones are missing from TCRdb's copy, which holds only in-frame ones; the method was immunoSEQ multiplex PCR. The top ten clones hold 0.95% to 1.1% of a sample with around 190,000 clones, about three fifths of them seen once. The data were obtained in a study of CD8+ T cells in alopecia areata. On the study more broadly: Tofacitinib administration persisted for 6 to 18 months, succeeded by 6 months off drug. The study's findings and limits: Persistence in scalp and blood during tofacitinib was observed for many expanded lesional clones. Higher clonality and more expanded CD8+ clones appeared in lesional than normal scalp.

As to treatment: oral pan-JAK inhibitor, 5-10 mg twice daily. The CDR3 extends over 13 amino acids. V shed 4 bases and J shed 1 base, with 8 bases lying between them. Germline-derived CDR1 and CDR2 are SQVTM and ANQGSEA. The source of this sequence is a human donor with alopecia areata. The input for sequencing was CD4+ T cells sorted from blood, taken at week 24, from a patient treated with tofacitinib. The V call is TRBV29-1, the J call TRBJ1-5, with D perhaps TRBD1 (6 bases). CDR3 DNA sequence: TGCAGCGTTGCAGGGGCGAGCAATCAGCCCCAGCATTTT. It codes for CSVAGASNQPQHF.